The rows below give T cell receptor beta chains drawn from one sample of a study of Tregs in tolerant kidney transplant recipients. Generated by immunoSEQ multiplex PCR, the TCRdb table keeps only in-frame clones and is missing some. The sample includes 20,000 to 25,000 clones, 81% seen only once; the top ten take roughly 23%. The starting material was CD8+ T cells from blood (PBMCs), obtained 6 months after the transplant. The receptors shown here come from a human patient who received a combined kidney and bone marrow transplant. Some T cells may trace back to the graft donor. Each CDR3 is given with its conserved first and last residue. Each record gives: V gene, clone size, D gene, J gene, CDR3 DNA, CDR3 protein. The D gene is left open where the match is weak. Clone size appears in some rows only: once, few, many, or a class for an expanded clone.

>TRBV7-9|-|-|TRBJ2-7
TGTGCCAGCAGCTTACCGGGGGTGTACGAGCAGTACTTC
CASSLPGVYEQYF
>TRBV4-1|-|-|TRBJ2-7
TGCGCCAGCAGCCAAGTCCACTACGAGCAGTACTTC
CASSQVHYEQYF
>TRBV5-1|-|TRBD1|TRBJ1-1
TGTGCCAGCAGCTTGGGGACAGACATTGTGCCTGAAGCTTTCTTT
CASSLGTDIVPEAFF
>TRBV28|-|-|TRBJ2-1
TGTGCCAGCAGTTTACTCGGGAACTCCTACAATGAGCAGTTCTTC
CASSLLGNSYNEQFF
>TRBV9|-|-|TRBJ1-1
TGTGCCAGCAGCCCCCGGAATGCACGGGGGATCGCTGAAGCTTTCTTT
CASSPRNARGIAEAFF
>TRBV27|-|TRBD2|TRBJ2-4
TGTGCCAGCAGTCTATCTAGCGGGGTGTTCAAAAACATTCAGTACTTC
CASSLSSGVFKNIQYF
>TRBV11-2|-|TRBD2|TRBJ2-3
TGTGCCAGCAGCTCACTAGCGGGAGCCACTACAGATACGCAGTATTTT
CASSSLAGATTDTQYF
>TRBV4-3|-|-|TRBJ2-7
TGCGCCAGCAGCCAAGGGTCGAACACCCACGAGCAGTACTTC
CASSQGSNTHEQYF
>TRBV27|-|-|TRBJ2-1
TGTGCCAGCGCTAGCGTAAACTCCTACAATGAGCAGTTCTTC
CASASVNSYNEQFF
>TRBV6-5|-|-|TRBJ2-2
TGTGCCAGCAGTTCGACAGTAACCGGGGAGCTGTTTTTT
CASSSTVTGELFF
>TRBV13|few|TRBD2|TRBJ2-3
TGTGCCAGCAGCTTGCTCCATAGCGGGAGGACGAATACGCAGTATTTT
CASSLLHSGRTNTQYF
>TRBV11-1|-|TRBD2|TRBJ2-1
TGTGCCAGCAGCTTAGTCCCTAGCGGGGCCTACAATGAGCAGTTCTTC
CASSLVPSGAYNEQFF
>TRBV7-8|-|-|TRBJ1-2
TGTGCCAGCAGCCTCCAGCCGGGATTTGGCTACACCTTC
CASSLQPGFGYTF
>TRBV28|-|-|TRBJ2-5
TGTGCCAGCACCACCTTTGTGGGCAGGTCGCAAGAGACCCAGTACTTC
CASTTFVGRSQETQYF
>TRBV4-2|-|-|TRBJ2-3
TGTGCCAGCAGCCAAGATCTCTCAGATACGCAGTATTTT
CASSQDLSDTQYF
>TRBV9|-|TRBD1|TRBJ2-7
TGTGCCAGCAGCGTAGGTGGGACAGACTACGAGCAGTACTTC
CASSVGGTDYEQYF
>TRBV4-1|-|TRBD1|TRBJ1-2
TGCGCCAGCAGCCATCGGACAGGAGGTGCTAACTATGGCTACACCTTC
CASSHRTGGANYGYTF
>TRBV27|-|TRBD1|TRBJ1-4
TGTGCCAGCAGCCTCGGGACAGGGTATGAAAAACTGTTTTTT
CASSLGTGYEKLFF
>TRBV29-1|-|TRBD2|TRBJ2-5
TGCAGCGTTAGCGGGGCGGAGACCCAGTACTTC
CSVSGAETQYF
>TRBV29-1|-|-|TRBJ2-1
TGCAGCGTCGGAACAGGGAGTACGAATGAGCAGTTCTTC
CSVGTGSTNEQFF
>TRBV5-6|-|-|TRBJ2-1
TGTGCCAGCAGCTTGGGTTCTCCTGAGCAGTTCTTC
CASSLGSPEQFF
>TRBV5-4|-|TRBD2|TRBJ2-5
TGTGCCAGCAGCTTGGTAGTAGCGGGGCAAGAGACCCAGTACTTC
CASSLVVAGQETQYF
>TRBV10-3|-|-|TRBJ2-7
TGTGCCATCCAGGGGGGCTCCTACGAGCAGTACTTC
CAIQGGSYEQYF
>TRBV5-1|-|TRBD1|TRBJ2-1
TGCGCCAGCGACCCGGGACAGGGTTACAATGAGCAGTTCTTC
CASDPGQGYNEQFF
>TRBV6-6|-|TRBD1|TRBJ2-7
TGTGCCAGCAGTGGGGACAGCCTCTACGAGCAGTACTTC
CASSGDSLYEQYF
>TRBV7-2|-|-|TRBJ1-6
TGTGCCAGCAGGCCTGAAGGGGATGCCTATAATTCACCCCTCCACTTT
CASRPEGDAYNSPLHF